A selection of T cell receptor beta chains follows, all from one sample in a study of control samples from healthy donors and cancer patients. Sequenced by immunoSEQ multiplex PCR; TCRdb stores in-frame clones only, minus some. The data show around 130,000 clones, 90% seen once. Sequencing used blood. These TCRs come from a man younger than 35 in good health. CDR3s include the opening cysteine and the closing phenylalanine or tryptophan. Each record gives: D gene, J gene, V gene, CDR3 length, clone size, CDR3 protein, CDR3 DNA. D genes are given only for firm matches. Clone size is given for some rows only: seen once, a few or many times, or a class if the clone is expanded.

d_call: NA; j_call: TRBJ1-1; v_call: TRBV5-1; cdr3_length: 13; clone_size: NA; cdr3_aa: CASSQRGPTEAFF; cdr3_nt: TGCGCCAGCAGCCAGCGTGGGCCCACTGAAGCTTTCTTT
d_call: NA; j_call: TRBJ2-2; v_call: TRBV18; cdr3_length: 15; clone_size: NA; cdr3_aa: CASSPPKASTGELFF; cdr3_nt: TGTGCCAGCTCACCACCGAAGGCTAGCACCGGGGAGCTGTTTTTT
d_call: NA; j_call: TRBJ2-1; v_call: TRBV3-1/TRBV3-2; cdr3_length: 15; clone_size: NA; cdr3_aa: CASSHRNLSYNEQFF; cdr3_nt: TGTGCCAGCAGCCACCGAAATCTCTCCTACAATGAGCAGTTCTTC
d_call: NA; j_call: TRBJ1-1; v_call: TRBV2; cdr3_length: 14; clone_size: NA; cdr3_aa: CASSEYQGGAEAFF; cdr3_nt: TGTGCCAGCAGTGAATATCAGGGAGGGGCTGAAGCTTTCTTT
d_call: TRBD1; j_call: TRBJ1-2; v_call: TRBV24-1; cdr3_length: 16; clone_size: NA; cdr3_aa: CATSDAQTTGLRGYTF; cdr3_nt: TGTGCCACCAGTGACGCCCAGACGACAGGGCTCCGCGGCTACACCTTC
d_call: NA; j_call: TRBJ2-3; v_call: TRBV7-9; cdr3_length: 15; clone_size: NA; cdr3_aa: CASSLRGRGTDTQYF; cdr3_nt: TGTGCCAGCAGCTTAAGGGGTCGGGGCACAGATACGCAGTATTTT
d_call: TRBD1; j_call: TRBJ2-1; v_call: TRBV5-5; cdr3_length: 15; clone_size: NA; cdr3_aa: CASSPRQGPVNEQFF; cdr3_nt: TGTGCCAGCAGCCCCCGACAGGGGCCGGTCAATGAGCAGTTCTTC
d_call: TRBD1; j_call: TRBJ2-2; v_call: TRBV9; cdr3_length: 15; clone_size: NA; cdr3_aa: CASSSAGGHTGELFF; cdr3_nt: TGTGCCAGCAGCTCAGCAGGGGGCCACACCGGGGAGCTGTTTTTT
d_call: TRBD1; j_call: TRBJ1-2; v_call: TRBV7-2; cdr3_length: 11; clone_size: NA; cdr3_aa: CASSLGQPATF; cdr3_nt: TGTGCCAGCAGCCTGGGACAGCCCGCGACCTTC
d_call: NA; j_call: TRBJ2-2; v_call: TRBV10-3; cdr3_length: 14; clone_size: NA; cdr3_aa: CAISESKAVGELFF; cdr3_nt: TGTGCCATCAGTGAGTCGAAAGCGGTCGGGGAGCTGTTTTTT
d_call: NA; j_call: TRBJ1-1; v_call: TRBV5-4; cdr3_length: 11; clone_size: NA; cdr3_aa: CASSLNTEAFF; cdr3_nt: TGTGCCAGCAGCCTGAACACTGAAGCTTTCTTT
d_call: NA; j_call: TRBJ1-5; v_call: TRBV28; cdr3_length: 14; clone_size: NA; cdr3_aa: CASRERRRNQPQHF; cdr3_nt: TGTGCCAGCAGAGAGCGGCGGCGGAATCAGCCCCAGCATTTT
d_call: NA; j_call: TRBJ1-2; v_call: TRBV11-2; cdr3_length: 13; clone_size: once; cdr3_aa: CASSFRVNYGYTF; cdr3_nt: TGTGCCAGCAGCTTCCGGGTGAACTATGGCTACACCTTC
d_call: TRBD2; j_call: TRBJ2-3; v_call: TRBV6-4; cdr3_length: 17; clone_size: NA; cdr3_aa: CASSDVGGRLRRDTQYF; cdr3_nt: TGTGCCAGCAGTGACGTAGGCGGGAGACTCCGGAGAGATACGCAGTATTTT
d_call: NA; j_call: TRBJ2-5; v_call: TRBV2; cdr3_length: 13; clone_size: NA; cdr3_aa: CASSEDLVETQYF; cdr3_nt: TGTGCCAGCAGCGAAGATTTGGTAGAGACCCAGTACTTC
d_call: NA; j_call: TRBJ2-2; v_call: TRBV13; cdr3_length: 14; clone_size: NA; cdr3_aa: CASSLTENTGELFF; cdr3_nt: TGTGCCAGCAGCTTGACAGAAAACACCGGGGAGCTGTTTTTT
d_call: NA; j_call: TRBJ1-2; v_call: TRBV7-2; cdr3_length: 16; clone_size: NA; cdr3_aa: CASSCVCADEKYGYTF; cdr3_nt: TGTGCCAGCAGCTGTGTTTGTGCTGACGAGAAATATGGCTACACCTTC
d_call: NA; j_call: TRBJ2-5; v_call: TRBV2; cdr3_length: 13; clone_size: few; cdr3_aa: CASSVGTGDTQYF; cdr3_nt: TGTGCCAGCAGTGTCGGGACTGGGGATACCCAGTACTTC
d_call: NA; j_call: TRBJ1-4; v_call: TRBV28; cdr3_length: 15; clone_size: once; cdr3_aa: CASSPRAATNEKLFF; cdr3_nt: TGTGCCAGCAGTCCGAGGGCTGCAACTAATGAAAAACTGTTTTTT
d_call: NA; j_call: TRBJ1-1; v_call: TRBV6-1; cdr3_length: 13; clone_size: NA; cdr3_aa: CASSLTENTEAFF; cdr3_nt: TGTGCCAGCAGTTTGACAGAGAACACTGAAGCTTTCTTT
d_call: TRBD2; j_call: TRBJ2-3; v_call: TRBV9; cdr3_length: 14; clone_size: NA; cdr3_aa: CASSDLAETDTQYF; cdr3_nt: TGTGCCAGCAGCGATCTAGCGGAAACAGATACGCAGTATTTT
d_call: NA; j_call: TRBJ1-4; v_call: TRBV6-5; cdr3_length: 14; clone_size: NA; cdr3_aa: CASRAMALNEKLFF; cdr3_nt: TGTGCCAGCAGGGCTATGGCCCTGAATGAAAAACTGTTTTTT
d_call: NA; j_call: TRBJ2-7; v_call: TRBV21-1; cdr3_length: 17; clone_size: NA; cdr3_aa: CASSNQTGTGGRDEQYF; cdr3_nt: TGTGCCAGCAGCAATCAAACCGGGACAGGGGGCAGGGACGAGCAGTACTTC
d_call: NA; j_call: TRBJ2-3; v_call: TRBV5-1; cdr3_length: 13; clone_size: few; cdr3_aa: CASSSPALAAQYF; cdr3_nt: TGCGCCAGCAGCTCCCCCGCGCTAGCTGCGCAGTATTTT
d_call: TRBD1; j_call: TRBJ2-1; v_call: TRBV9; cdr3_length: 14; clone_size: NA; cdr3_aa: CASSGQGVFNEQFF; cdr3_nt: TGTGCCAGCAGCGGACAGGGGGTATTTAATGAGCAGTTCTTC
d_call: NA; j_call: TRBJ1-3; v_call: TRBV2; cdr3_length: 15; clone_size: few; cdr3_aa: CASSEAGAEGNTIYF; cdr3_nt: TGTGCCAGCAGTGAAGCAGGGGCGGAAGGAAACACCATATATTTT
d_call: NA; j_call: TRBJ2-3; v_call: TRBV24-1; cdr3_length: 13; clone_size: NA; cdr3_aa: CATSDSRGDTQYF; cdr3_nt: TGTGCCACCAGTGATTCCAGGGGCGATACGCAGTATTTT
d_call: NA; j_call: TRBJ2-3; v_call: TRBV7-6; cdr3_length: 15; clone_size: NA; cdr3_aa: CASSLRGEYTDTQYF; cdr3_nt: TGTGCCAGCAGCCTCAGGGGGGAGTACACAGATACGCAGTATTTT
d_call: NA; j_call: TRBJ2-2; v_call: TRBV3-1/TRBV3-2; cdr3_length: 14; clone_size: NA; cdr3_aa: CASSRLGDTGELFF; cdr3_nt: TGTGCCAGCAGCCGGCTTGGGGACACCGGGGAGCTGTTTTTT
d_call: TRBD2; j_call: TRBJ2-3; v_call: TRBV29-1; cdr3_length: 15; clone_size: NA; cdr3_aa: CSVERLADYTDTQYF; cdr3_nt: TGCAGCGTTGAACGGCTAGCGGACTACACAGATACGCAGTATTTT
d_call: TRBD2; j_call: TRBJ2-7; v_call: TRBV10-3; cdr3_length: 13; clone_size: NA; cdr3_aa: CAISGGRGEEQYF; cdr3_nt: TGTGCCATCAGTGGCGGGAGGGGTGAAGAGCAGTACTTC
d_call: NA; j_call: TRBJ1-5; v_call: TRBV28; cdr3_length: 17; clone_size: NA; cdr3_aa: CASSGPAGGNGNQPQHF; cdr3_nt: TGTGCCAGCAGTGGGCCCGCCGGGGGAAACGGCAATCAGCCCCAGCATTTT
d_call: NA; j_call: TRBJ2-3; v_call: TRBV5-1; cdr3_length: 15; clone_size: NA; cdr3_aa: CASSLVQGEADTQYF; cdr3_nt: TGCGCCAGCAGCTTGGTGCAAGGTGAAGCAGATACGCAGTATTTT
d_call: NA; j_call: TRBJ1-1; v_call: TRBV28; cdr3_length: 13; clone_size: NA; cdr3_aa: CASSTSMNTEAFF; cdr3_nt: TGTGCCAGCAGTACCTCCATGAACACTGAAGCTTTCTTT
d_call: TRBD1; j_call: TRBJ2-5; v_call: TRBV24-1; cdr3_length: 15; clone_size: NA; cdr3_aa: CATSDLTGGEETQYF; cdr3_nt: TGTGCCACCAGTGATTTGACAGGGGGTGAAGAGACCCAGTACTTC
d_call: NA; j_call: TRBJ2-1; v_call: TRBV29-1; cdr3_length: 13; clone_size: NA; cdr3_aa: CSVEEGTGNEQFF; cdr3_nt: TGCAGCGTTGAAGAGGGGACGGGGAATGAGCAGTTCTTC
d_call: NA; j_call: TRBJ2-2; v_call: TRBV11-2; cdr3_length: 15; clone_size: few; cdr3_aa: CASSLASRGGGELFF; cdr3_nt: TGTGCCAGCAGCTTAGCGAGCAGGGGCGGCGGGGAGCTGTTTTTT
d_call: NA; j_call: TRBJ1-1; v_call: TRBV15; cdr3_length: 13; clone_size: NA; cdr3_aa: CATSRDGGTEAFF; cdr3_nt: TGTGCCACCAGCAGAGACGGCGGAACTGAAGCTTTCTTT
d_call: TRBD2; j_call: TRBJ2-3; v_call: TRBV9; cdr3_length: 15; clone_size: NA; cdr3_aa: CASSRGLAGTDTQYF; cdr3_nt: TGTGCCAGCAGCAGGGGACTAGCGGGAACAGATACGCAGTATTTT
d_call: TRBD2; j_call: TRBJ2-3; v_call: TRBV2; cdr3_length: 14; clone_size: NA; cdr3_aa: CASRASGLTDTQYF; cdr3_nt: TGTGCCAGCAGGGCTAGCGGTTTGACAGATACGCAGTATTTT
d_call: TRBD2; j_call: TRBJ2-1; v_call: TRBV2; cdr3_length: 15; clone_size: NA; cdr3_aa: CASKSPGGAYNEQFF; cdr3_nt: TGTGCCAGCAAATCACCGGGAGGCGCCTACAATGAGCAGTTCTTC
d_call: NA; j_call: TRBJ2-5; v_call: TRBV5-4; cdr3_length: 12; clone_size: NA; cdr3_aa: CASQGGLETQYF; cdr3_nt: TGTGCCAGCCAGGGGGGTTTGGAGACCCAGTACTTC